A selection of T cell receptor beta chains follows, all from one sample in a study of cytomegalovirus exposure and HLA in healthy donors. Sequencing used immunoSEQ multiplex PCR; TCRdb keeps in-frame clones, though not all of them. The sample shows tens of thousands of clones, about 96% of them seen only once. Sequenced input: PBMCs. These receptors were collected from a man between 18 and 35 years old in good health and CMV-seronegative. CDR3s include the opening cysteine and the closing phenylalanine or tryptophan. Each record gives: D gene, clone size, V gene, J gene, CDR3 DNA, CDR3 protein. D genes are given only for firm matches. Only part of the rows carry a size: once, few, many, or a class if the clone is expanded.

-	-	TRBV10-1	TRBJ2-1	TGCGCCAGCAGTGATCTAAGGGGCCCATCCTACAATGAGCAGTTCTTC	CASSDLRGPSYNEQFF
-	-	TRBV9	TRBJ1-4	TGTGCCAGCAGCACCAGGGTGGCTAATGAAAAACTGTTTTTT	CASSTRVANEKLFF
TRBD1	-	TRBV29-1	TRBJ1-1	TGCAGCGTTGAAGGTGTGACAGGGGGCACTGAAGCTTTCTTT	CSVEGVTGGTEAFF
-	-	TRBV11-2	TRBJ2-1	TGTGCCAGCAGCTTAGGGGGCAGAGTCAATGAGCAGTTCTTC	CASSLGGRVNEQFF
-	-	TRBV5-1	TRBJ2-1	TGCGCCAGCAGCTTGGGGGCGAGCGGCTCCTACAATGAGCAGTTCTTC	CASSLGASGSYNEQFF
-	few	TRBV6-1	TRBJ1-2	TGTGCCGGGACTTACGGAGCAGCTAACTATGGCTACACCTTC	CAGTYGAANYGYTF
TRBD2	-	TRBV7-2	TRBJ2-1	TGTGCCAGCCAACTAGCGGGAGTGAATGAGCAGTTCTTC	CASQLAGVNEQFF
TRBD1	-	TRBV27	TRBJ2-6	TGTGCCAGCAGTTCTTCTGGGACAGGGTTCTCTGGGGCCAACGTCCTGACTTTC	CASSSSGTGFSGANVLTF
TRBD1	once	TRBV18	TRBJ2-6	TGTGCCAGCTCACCTGGAACAGGGGTTGGGGCCAACGTCCTGACTTTC	CASSPGTGVGANVLTF
-	-	TRBV7-2	TRBJ1-5	TGTGCCAGCAGCCCCGTGGGGGGGGTCATTAGCAATCAGCCCCAGCATTTT	CASSPVGGVISNQPQHF
TRBD2	-	TRBV2	TRBJ2-3	TGTGCCAGCAGCCGTGGGACTATCACAGATACGCAGTATTTT	CASSRGTITDTQYF
-	-	TRBV6-5	TRBJ1-2	TGTGCCAGCAGCCCTCAGGGGACCTATGGCTACACCTTC	CASSPQGTYGYTF
TRBD2	-	TRBV6-4	TRBJ2-1	TGTGCCAGCAGCGAGGGACTAGCGGGGCCTTACAATGAGCAGTTCTTC	CASSEGLAGPYNEQFF
-	-	TRBV7-2	TRBJ2-3	TGTGCCAGCAGCTTAGAGGCTAGGATATCAGATACGCAGTATTTT	CASSLEARISDTQYF
TRBD1	-	TRBV5-8	TRBJ2-7	TGTGCCAGCAGCCGGGACAGGGGTTCCTACGAGCAGTACTTC	CASSRDRGSYEQYF
TRBD1	-	TRBV18	TRBJ1-2	TGTGCCAGCTCACTTGAGGGGGCCCATGGCTACACCTTC	CASSLEGAHGYTF
TRBD2	-	TRBV10-1	TRBJ2-3	TGCGCCAGCAGTGAGTTACTAGCGGGAGTCGGAGATACGCAGTATTTT	CASSELLAGVGDTQYF
TRBD2	-	TRBV2	TRBJ2-1	TGTGCCAGCAGTGGAACTAGCGGGAGGGTGCGGGAGCAGTTCTTC	CASSGTSGRVREQFF
-	-	TRBV6-1	TRBJ1-1	TGTGCCACTCGACTACCTCGAGCGGCTTTCTTT	CATRLPRAAFF